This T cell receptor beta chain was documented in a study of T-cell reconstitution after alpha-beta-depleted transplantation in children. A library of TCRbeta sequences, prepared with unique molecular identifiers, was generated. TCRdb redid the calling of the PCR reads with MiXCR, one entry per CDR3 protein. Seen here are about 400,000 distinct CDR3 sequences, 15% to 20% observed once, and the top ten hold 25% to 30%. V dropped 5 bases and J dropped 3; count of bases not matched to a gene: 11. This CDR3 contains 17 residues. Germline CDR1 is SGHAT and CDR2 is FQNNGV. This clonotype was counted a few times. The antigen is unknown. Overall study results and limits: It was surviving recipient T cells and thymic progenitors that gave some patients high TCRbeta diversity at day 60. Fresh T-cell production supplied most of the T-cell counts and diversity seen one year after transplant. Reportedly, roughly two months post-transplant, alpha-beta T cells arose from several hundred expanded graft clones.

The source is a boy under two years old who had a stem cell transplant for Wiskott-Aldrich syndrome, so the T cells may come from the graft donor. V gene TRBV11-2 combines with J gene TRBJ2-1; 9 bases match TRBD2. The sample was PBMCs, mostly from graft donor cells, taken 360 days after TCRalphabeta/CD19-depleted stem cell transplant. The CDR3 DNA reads TGTGCCAGCAGCACGCACCCTGGGCGGGGGGGCTACAATGAGCAGTTCTTC. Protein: CASSTHPGRGGYNEQFF.